This T cell receptor (beta chain) was sequenced in a study of blood T cell repertoires in COVID-19. About the study: Acute and convalescent COVID-19 specimens originated in the United States, Italy and Spain.

Assay used: immunoSEQ multiplex PCR; TCRdb lists only in-frame clones, some missing. The table records 150,000 to 250,000 clones, about 80% of them present only once. V lost 0 bases and J lost 6; bases outside the gene matches: 3. CDR3 length equals 16 residues. Germline assignment: CDR1 SGHRS and CDR2 YFSETQ. This receptor was obtained from a human donor with acute or convalescent COVID-19. The donor label of this sample is uncertain. This rearrangement joins TRBV5-1 to TRBJ2-2; 12 bases agree with TRBD2. Sequencing was done on a sample of peripheral blood. DNA for the CDR3: TGCGCCAGCAGCTTGGCACTAGCGGGAGGCGCCGGGGAGCTGTTTTTT. As protein: CASSLALAGGAGELFF.